The next 25 T cell receptor beta chains were all read from a single sample in a study of blood T cell repertoires in COVID-19. Here immunoSEQ multiplex PCR was the method, and the copy in TCRdb shows in-frame clones only, minus some. Counted here are about 43,000 clones, roughly 85% occurring once; the ten biggest clones make up just under 8.5%. Sequencing was carried out using peripheral blood. These receptors all stem from a man aged 55-75 years with active COVID-19.

The V call is TRBV11-2, the J call TRBJ1-1, with a weak D call TRBD1 (6 bases). Germline V CDR1 and CDR2: SGHAT, FQNNGV. The CDR3 totals 13 residues. Trimming removed 3 bases from V and 5 bases from J, with 10 bases in between. The CDR3 protein is CASSFGGRTEAFF. The CDR3 DNA reads as TGTGCCAGCAGCTTCGGGGGGCGTACTGAAGCTTTCTTT.

This clone has only a few counts. The chain joins TRBV18 to TRBJ2-7; the match to TRBD1 covers 7 bases. The germline gives CDR1 KGHSH, CDR2 LQKENI. The length of the CDR3 is 14 residues. The J segment lost 6 bases and the V segment lost 2 bases, leaving 7 bases of the junction unmatched. CDR3: CASSPMGQRGEQYF. The CDR3 coding sequence is TGTGCCAGCTCACCAATGGGACAGCGCGGCGAGCAGTACTTC.

The chain carries TRBV5-4 and TRBJ2-1; 8 bases line up with TRBD2. The CDR3 extends over 13 amino acids. V trimming: 4 bases; J trimming: 5 bases; junction bases outside the gene matches: 2. The germline gives CDR1 SGHNT, CDR2 YYREEE (reference sequence). The CDR3 DNA is TGTGCCAGCAGCCGCGGGGGGAACAATGAGCAGTTCTTC. Translation: CASSRGGNNEQFF.

This clone was recorded once. The chain joins TRBV6-5 to TRBJ2-7; 10 positions agree with TRBD1. The CDR3 is 15 residues long. CDR1 is MNHEY and CDR2 is SVGAGI in the germline V gene. The trim removed 6 bases at V and 3 bases at J, leaving 8 bases unmatched. CDR3 in DNA: TGTGCCAGCAGGGACGGGACAGGGGTAAACTACGAGCAGTACTTC. Its protein is CASRDGTGVNYEQYF.

The rearrangement joins TRBV7-3 to TRBJ2-2; 9 positions match TRBD1. From germline, CDR1 is SGHTA and CDR2 FQGTGA. Unmatched junction bases numbered 6, after V lost 3 bases and J lost 4 bases. This CDR3 is 16 amino acids long. As DNA, the CDR3 is TGTGCCAGCAGCTTGACAGGGGGAGAATCCACCGGGGAGCTGTTTTTT. Encoded protein: CASSLTGGESTGELFF.

By share, this clone ranks as medium-sized (0.01 to 0.1%). Other nucleotide sequences from this sample produce the same CDR3. This chain links TRBV27 with TRBJ2-1, with 9 bases fitting TRBD2. Looked up from germline, CDR1 is MNHEY and CDR2 is SMNVEV (reference sequence). This CDR3 spans 15 amino acids. V shed 3 bases and J 6 bases; nucleotides not matched to a gene: 6. For the CDR3, the DNA is TGTGCCAGCAGTTTGCTGGCGGGAGGGGGCAATGAGCAGTTCTTC. As protein: CASSLLAGGGNEQFF.

The chain carries TRBV24-1 and TRBJ2-1; no clear D. The V end was cut by 0 bases, the J end by 9 bases, with 5 bases between. The CDR3 consists of 12 residues. Germline V gene lookup returns CDR1 KGHDR and CDR2 SFDVKD. The CDR3 DNA is TGTGCCACCAGTGATTTGACAGCTGAGCAGTTCTTC. This encodes CATSDLTAEQFF.

The J gene is TRBJ1-6, the V gene TRBV6-2 or TRBV6-3; D may be TRBD1 (6 bases). V shed 2 bases and J shed 10 bases, with 15 bases lying between them. CDR1 MNHEY and CDR2 SVGEGT come from the germline V gene. The CDR3 has 15 amino acids. The chain's CDR3 is CASSYRLAGGSPLHF. CDR3 in DNA: TGTGCCAGCAGTTACCGGTTGGCGGGGGGCTCACCCCTCCACTTT.

This clone was observed once. This CDR3 is CASSPLMADSNQPQHF. CDR3 DNA: TGTGCCAGCTCACCATTAATGGCGGATAGCAATCAGCCCCAGCATTTT. The chain combines TRBV18 with TRBJ1-5; D gene uncertain. Looked up from germline, CDR1 is KGHSH and CDR2 is LQKENI. The CDR3 consists of 16 residues. Trimming cost V 2 bases and J 0 bases, with 11 bases left between them.

This chain uses TRBV6-6 with TRBJ2-3; TRBD2 aligns across 7 bases. This CDR3 comprises 16 residues. Unmatched junction bases numbered 7, after V lost 2 bases and J lost 2 bases. Germline V gene data show CDR1 as MNHNY and CDR2 as SVGAGI (reference sequence). CDR3 protein: CASSYTLAAVTDTQYF. CDR3 sequence (DNA): TGTGCCAGCAGTTACACCCTAGCGGCCGTCACAGATACGCAGTATTTT.

In DNA form, the CDR3 reads TGTGCCAGCAGCCTGGGACAGGGGGTTGGCTACACCTTC. Its translation is CASSLGQGVGYTF. This chain links TRBV6-5 with TRBJ1-2; TRBD1 aligns across 11 bases. CDR1 is MNHEY, CDR2 SVGAGI, per germline. This CDR3 spans 13 amino acids. Trimming cost V 6 bases and J 7 bases; bases outside gene matches: 4.

The V and J genes are TRBV5-8 and TRBJ2-7, with 10 bases fitting TRBD1. The CDR3 totals 15 residues. J was trimmed by 3 bases and V by 4 bases; bases with no gene match: 7. CDR1 is SGHTS and CDR2 is YDEGEE in the germline V gene. CDR3 bases: TGTGCCAGCAGCCGGCCCGGGACAGGGGTCTACGAGCAGTACTTC. Translation: CASSRPGTGVYEQYF.

In the case of this clone: An end of the junction does not agree with germline; a read error may underlie this. The chain recombines TRBV5-1 with TRBJ2-7; tentatively, D is TRBD1 (6 bases). The germline gives CDR1 SGHRS, CDR2 YFSETQ. The CDR3 has 13 amino acids. The chain's CDR3 is CTSRLTGSYEQYF. The CDR3 DNA sequence: TGCACCAGCAGATTAACAGGGTCCTACGAGCAGTACTTC.

The V call is TRBV2, the J call TRBJ2-7; perhaps TRBD1 as D (5 bases). The CDR3 totals 16 residues. Trimming took 1 base from V and 0 from J, leaving 13 bases between them. Germline V gives CDR1 SNHLY, CDR2 FYNNEI. Here the CDR3 DNA reads TGTGCCAGCAGTGAAGGTTCAGGGTTTATCTCCTACGAGCAGTACTTC. This encodes CASSEGSGFISYEQYF.

V and J are TRBV18 and TRBJ1-5; 10 bases are a match to TRBD1. This CDR3 contains 15 residues. Per the germline V gene, CDR1 is KGHSH and CDR2 is LQKENI. After removal of 3 bases from V and 7 bases from J, the junction contained 6 bases not matched to a gene. The CDR3 nucleotides are TGTGCCAGCTCACCTGGGGGACAGGGGAACCAGCCCCAGCATTTT. Residues: CASSPGGQGNQPQHF.

This sequence joins TRBV30 and TRBJ1-1, with D maybe TRBD1 (6 bases). Per germline, CDR1 GTSNPN and CDR2 SVGIG (reference sequence). V was trimmed by 5 bases and J by 0 bases, leaving 22 bases between them. The CDR3 spans 17 residues. CDR3 nucleotides: TGTGCCTGGTCCACCTTGGACAGCTATTATCTGAACACTGAAGCTTTCTTT. It encodes CAWSTLDSYYLNTEAFF.

The V gene is TRBV5-6, the J gene TRBJ2-2, with D tentatively TRBD1 (5 bases). Trimming took off 4 bases at V and 0 bases at J, with 10 bases between the two ends. The CDR3 is made up of 15 amino acids. Per the germline V gene, CDR1 is SGHDT and CDR2 is YYEEEE. This chain's CDR3 is CASSRAGPNTGELFF. In nucleotides, the CDR3 is TGTGCCAGCAGCCGCGCAGGGCCGAACACCGGGGAGCTGTTTTTT. Complete variable domain (other parts from reference TRBV5-6 and TRBJ2-2): DAGVTQSPTHLIKTRGQQVTLRCSPKSGHDTVSWYQQALGQGPQFIFQYYEEEERQRGNFPDRFSGHQFPNYSSELNVNALLLGDSALYLCASSRAGPNTGELFFGEGSRLTVL.

This chain joins TRBV6-2 or TRBV6-3 and TRBJ2-1; the match to TRBD2 covers 13 bases. Germline-derived CDR1 and CDR2 are MNHEY and SVGEGT. J gave up 9 bases and V 6 bases, and 8 bases lay outside the gene matches. The CDR3 is 15 residues long. As DNA, the CDR3 is TGTGCCAGCAGCTGGACTAGCGGGAGCCTGAGTGAGCAGTTCTTC. This sequence encodes CASSWTSGSLSEQFF.

The rearrangement links TRBV27 to TRBJ2-7, with TRBD2 matching 12 bases. V lost 4 bases and J lost 6; bases outside the gene matches: 7. The CDR3 has 15 amino acids. Germline V gene data show CDR1 as MNHEY and CDR2 as SMNVEV (reference sequence). The CDR3 protein is CASSSPGLAGSEQYF. CDR3 nucleotides: TGTGCCAGCAGTTCACCGGGACTAGCGGGCTCCGAGCAGTACTTC.

V usage is TRBV19 and J usage is TRBJ2-7, with D tentatively TRBD1 (5 bases). The germline CDR1 and CDR2 sequences are LNHDA and SQIVND (reference sequence). The CDR3 runs to 12 residues. V was pared by 6 bases and J by 5 bases, with 11 bases between. The CDR3 DNA is TGTGCCAGTAGCTTTACAGGAGACGAGCAGTACTTC. It translates to CASSFTGDEQYF.

V is TRBV5-5 and J is TRBJ2-7; TRBD2 matches at 10 bases. This CDR3 region has 15 residues. Germline V lookup: CDR1 SGHKS, CDR2 YYEKEE (reference sequence). Unmatched junction bases numbered 6, after V lost 0 bases and J lost 6 bases. CDR3 sequence (DNA): TGTGCCAGCAGCTTGGGGGGGCTAGCGGGAGTCGAGCAGTACTTC. It is translated as CASSLGGLAGVEQYF.

The rearrangement uses TRBV6-5 and TRBJ1-1; TRBD1 might be the D (5 bases). Germline CDR1 reads MNHEY; CDR2 reads SVGAGI. V was clipped by 7 bases and J by 4 bases, with 16 bases between them. The CDR3 spans 14 residues. CDR3 loop: CASTSPGVGTEAFF. CDR3 DNA: TGTGCCAGCACTAGTCCGGGGGTTGGCACTGAAGCTTTCTTT.

V usage is TRBV4-3 and J usage is TRBJ1-6; no definite D call. The CDR3 contains 14 residues. V was shortened by 3 bases and J by 9 bases, with 12 bases between the two germline ends. CDR1 is LGHNA, CDR2 YSLEER, per germline. CDR3 sequence (DNA): TGCGCCAGCAGCCAGGAGGCGAGCGGTTCACCCCTCCACTTT. Its translation is CASSQEASGSPLHF.

A few counts support this clone. The chain combines TRBV18 with TRBJ1-3, with D hard to call. V was trimmed by 5 bases and J by 0 bases, leaving 14 bases between them. Germline lookup yields CDR1 KGHSH and CDR2 LQKENI. This CDR3 has 16 amino acids. The DNA for the CDR3 is TGTGCCAGCTCAAGTTTAATACCGAGCTCTGGAAACACCATATATTTT. Its protein is CASSSLIPSSGNTIYF.

This sequence joins TRBV7-3 and TRBJ2-7, with TRBD2 matching over 14 bases. The V gene end was trimmed by 5 bases and the J gene end by 9 bases; junction bases not matched to a gene: 6. Germline lookup yields CDR1 SGHTA and CDR2 FQGTGA. This CDR3 is 14 amino acids long. The CDR3 coding sequence is TGTGCCAGCAGCACGGGACTAGCGGGAGCCGGGCAGTACTTC. Residues: CASSTGLAGAGQYF.